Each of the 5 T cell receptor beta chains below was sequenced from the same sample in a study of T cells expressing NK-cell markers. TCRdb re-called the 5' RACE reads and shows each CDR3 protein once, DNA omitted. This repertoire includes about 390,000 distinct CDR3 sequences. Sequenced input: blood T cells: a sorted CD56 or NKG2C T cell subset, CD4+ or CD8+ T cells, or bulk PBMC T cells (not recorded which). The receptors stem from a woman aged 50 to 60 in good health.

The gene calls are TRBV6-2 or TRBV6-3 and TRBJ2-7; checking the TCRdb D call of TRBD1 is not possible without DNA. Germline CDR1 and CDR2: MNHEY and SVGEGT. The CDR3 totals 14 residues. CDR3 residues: CASSSQTGNREQYF.

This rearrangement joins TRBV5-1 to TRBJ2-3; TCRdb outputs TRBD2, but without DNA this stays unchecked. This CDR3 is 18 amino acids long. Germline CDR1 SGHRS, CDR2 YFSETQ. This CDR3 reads CASSLAPGLAGVTDTQYF.

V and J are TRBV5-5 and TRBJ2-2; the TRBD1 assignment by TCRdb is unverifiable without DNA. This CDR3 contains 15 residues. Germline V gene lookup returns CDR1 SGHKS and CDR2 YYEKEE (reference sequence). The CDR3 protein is CASSSAPKYSGELFF.

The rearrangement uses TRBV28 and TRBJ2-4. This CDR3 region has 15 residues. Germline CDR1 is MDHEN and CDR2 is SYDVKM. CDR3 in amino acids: CASSFYGFPKNIQYF.

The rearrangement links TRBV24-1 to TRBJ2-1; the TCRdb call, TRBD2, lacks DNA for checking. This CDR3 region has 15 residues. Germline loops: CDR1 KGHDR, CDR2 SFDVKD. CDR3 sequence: CATRHSGRANNEQFF.